This T cell receptor (beta chain) derives from a study of neoadjuvant anti-PD-1 for oral cavity cancer. Study-wide results and caveats: Pretreatment Treg/Th17 ratio correlated inversely with post-treatment tumor clonality. PBMC Gini-index clonality exceeded responders' in non-responders post-nivolumab.

A note on this clone: Its cognate antigen is unknown.

Six replicates per PBMC sample, mostly from around 500 ng of genomic DNA. Assay used: immunoSEQ multiplex PCR; TCRdb lists only in-frame clones, some missing. The top ten clones hold 3.5% of a sample with approximately 35,000 clones, approximately 87% of them seen once. The CDR3 is 10 amino acids. Trimming cost V 5 bases and J 3 bases, with 2 bases left between them. Germline V lookup: CDR1 SNHLY, CDR2 FYNNEI. This sequence originates from a person aged 35-80 years with oral cavity squamous cell carcinoma. The sequencing here drew on PBMCs, taken before nivolumab (anti-PD-1) treatment. The chain is built from TRBV2 and TRBJ2-7, with D unclear. As DNA, the CDR3 is TGTGCCAGCAGTATCTACGAGCAGTACTTC. Amino acids: CASSIYEQYF. Using reference TRBV2 and TRBJ2-7 for the parts outside the CDR3, the full variable domain is EPEVTQTPSHQVTQMGQEVILRCVPISNHLYFYWYRQILGQKVEFLVSFYNNEISEKSEIFDDQFSVERPDGSNFTLKIRSTKLEDSAMYFCASSIYEQYFGPGTRLTVT.